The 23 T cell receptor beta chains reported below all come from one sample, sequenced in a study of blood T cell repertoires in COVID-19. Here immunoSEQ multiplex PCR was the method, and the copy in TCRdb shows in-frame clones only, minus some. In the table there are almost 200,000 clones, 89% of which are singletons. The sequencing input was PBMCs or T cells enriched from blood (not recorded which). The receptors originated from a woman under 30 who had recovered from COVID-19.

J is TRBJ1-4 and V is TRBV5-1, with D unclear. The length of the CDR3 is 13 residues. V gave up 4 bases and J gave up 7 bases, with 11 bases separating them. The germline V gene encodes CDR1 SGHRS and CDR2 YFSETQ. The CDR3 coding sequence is TGCGCCAGCAGCCTCGCGTCGGGTGAAAAACTGTTTTTT. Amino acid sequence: CASSLASGEKLFF. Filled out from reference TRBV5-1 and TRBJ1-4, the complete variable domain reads KAGVTQTPRYLIKTRGQQVTLSCSPISGHRSVSWYQQTPGQGLQFLFEYFSETQRNKGNFPGRFSGRQFSNSRSEMNVSTLELGDSALYLCASSLASGEKLFFGSGTQLSVL.

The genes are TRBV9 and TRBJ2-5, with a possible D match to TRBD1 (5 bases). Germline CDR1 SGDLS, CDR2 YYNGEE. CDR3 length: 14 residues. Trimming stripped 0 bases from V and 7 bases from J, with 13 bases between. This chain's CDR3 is CASSVGPTEPTQYF. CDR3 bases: TGTGCCAGCAGCGTAGGGCCGACAGAGCCGACCCAGTACTTC.

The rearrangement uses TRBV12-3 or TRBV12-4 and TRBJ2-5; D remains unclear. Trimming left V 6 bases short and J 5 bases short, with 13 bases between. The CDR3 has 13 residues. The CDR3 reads CASSLPEEETQYF. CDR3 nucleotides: TGTGCCAGCAGCCTCCCTGAAGAGGAGACCCAGTACTTC.

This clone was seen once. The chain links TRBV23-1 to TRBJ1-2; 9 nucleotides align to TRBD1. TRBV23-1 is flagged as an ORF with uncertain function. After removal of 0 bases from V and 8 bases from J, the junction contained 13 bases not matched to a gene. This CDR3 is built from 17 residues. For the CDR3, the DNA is TGCGCCAGCAGTCAATCCTTCGCCGGGACAGGGCCTTGGGGCTACACCTTC. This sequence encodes CASSQSFAGTGPWGYTF.

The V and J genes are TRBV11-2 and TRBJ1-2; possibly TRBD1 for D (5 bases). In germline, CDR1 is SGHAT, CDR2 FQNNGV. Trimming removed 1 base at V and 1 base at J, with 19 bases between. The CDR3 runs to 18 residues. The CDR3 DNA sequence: TGTGCCAGCAGCTTAGCCGCCCCCCTCAGGGTGTTTAACTATGGCTACACCTTC. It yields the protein CASSLAAPLRVFNYGYTF.

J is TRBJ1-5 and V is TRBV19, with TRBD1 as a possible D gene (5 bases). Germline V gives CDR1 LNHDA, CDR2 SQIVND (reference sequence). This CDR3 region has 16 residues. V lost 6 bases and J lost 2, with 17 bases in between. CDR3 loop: CASRPSSGGGNQPQHF. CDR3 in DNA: TGTGCCAGTAGGCCCTCTTCGGGGGGTGGCAATCAGCCCCAGCATTTT.

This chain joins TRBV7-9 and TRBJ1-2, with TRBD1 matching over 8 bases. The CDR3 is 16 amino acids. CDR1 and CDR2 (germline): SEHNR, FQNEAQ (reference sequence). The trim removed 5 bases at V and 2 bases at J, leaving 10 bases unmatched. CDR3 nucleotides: TGTGCCAGCAGCCCAACCGGACAGGGCATAAACTATGGCTACACCTTC. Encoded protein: CASSPTGQGINYGYTF.

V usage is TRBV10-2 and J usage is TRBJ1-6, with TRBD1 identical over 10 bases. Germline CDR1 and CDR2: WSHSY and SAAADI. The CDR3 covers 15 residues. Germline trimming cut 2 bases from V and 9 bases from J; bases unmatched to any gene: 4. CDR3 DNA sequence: TGCGCCAGCAGTGAGCCGGGACAGGGGTCTTCACCCCTCCACTTT. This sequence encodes CASSEPGQGSSPLHF.

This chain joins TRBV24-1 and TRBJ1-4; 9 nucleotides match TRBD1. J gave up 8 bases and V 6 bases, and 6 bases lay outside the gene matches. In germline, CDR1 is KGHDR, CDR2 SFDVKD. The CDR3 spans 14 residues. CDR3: CATSTGTGSEKLFF. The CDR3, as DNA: TGTGCCACCAGTACCGGGACAGGGTCCGAAAAACTGTTTTTT.

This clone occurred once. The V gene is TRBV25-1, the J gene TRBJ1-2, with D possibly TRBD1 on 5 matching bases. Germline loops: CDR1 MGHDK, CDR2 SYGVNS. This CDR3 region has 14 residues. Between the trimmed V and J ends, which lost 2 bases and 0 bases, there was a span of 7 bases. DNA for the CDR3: TGTGCCAGCAGTGAAGGCAGGGCTAACTATGGCTACACCTTC. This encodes CASSEGRANYGYTF.

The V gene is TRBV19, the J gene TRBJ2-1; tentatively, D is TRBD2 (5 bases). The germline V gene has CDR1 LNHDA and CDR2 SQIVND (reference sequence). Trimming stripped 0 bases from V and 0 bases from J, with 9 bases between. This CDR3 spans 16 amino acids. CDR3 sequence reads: CASSIDDGGSYNEQFF. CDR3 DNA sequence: TGTGCCAGTAGTATAGATGACGGAGGCTCCTACAATGAGCAGTTCTTC.

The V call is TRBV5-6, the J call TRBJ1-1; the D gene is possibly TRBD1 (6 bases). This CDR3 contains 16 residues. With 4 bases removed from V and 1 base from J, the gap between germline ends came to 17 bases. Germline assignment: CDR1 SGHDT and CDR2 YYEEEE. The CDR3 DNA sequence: TGTGCCAGCAGCCCGGGGACAAGGGCAAGGAACACTGAAGCTTTCTTT. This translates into CASSPGTRARNTEAFF.

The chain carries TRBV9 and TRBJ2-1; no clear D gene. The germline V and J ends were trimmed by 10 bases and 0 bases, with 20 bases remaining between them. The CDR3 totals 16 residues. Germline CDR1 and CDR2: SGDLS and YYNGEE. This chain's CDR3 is CASTIPPASSYNEQFF. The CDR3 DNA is TGTGCCTCCACCATACCCCCCGCCAGCTCCTACAATGAGCAGTTCTTC.

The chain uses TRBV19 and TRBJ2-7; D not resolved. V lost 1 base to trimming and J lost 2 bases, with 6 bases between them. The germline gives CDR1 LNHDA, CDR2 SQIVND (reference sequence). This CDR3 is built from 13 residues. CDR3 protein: CASSIGSTYEQYF. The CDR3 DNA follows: TGTGCCAGTAGTATAGGCAGTACCTACGAGCAGTACTTC.

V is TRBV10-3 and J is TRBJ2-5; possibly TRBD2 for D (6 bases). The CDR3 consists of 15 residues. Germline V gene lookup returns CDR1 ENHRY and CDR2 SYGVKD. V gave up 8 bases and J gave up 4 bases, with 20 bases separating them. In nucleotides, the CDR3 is TGTGCCATCGGGGCCCGGGACTCGTGGGGAGAGACCCAGTACTTC. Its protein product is CAIGARDSWGETQYF.

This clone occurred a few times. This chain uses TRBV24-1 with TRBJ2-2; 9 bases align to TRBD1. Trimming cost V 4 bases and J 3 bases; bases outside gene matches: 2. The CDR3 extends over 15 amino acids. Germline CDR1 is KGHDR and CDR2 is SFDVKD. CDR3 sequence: CATSEGDRDTGELFF. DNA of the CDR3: TGTGCCACCAGTGAAGGGGACAGGGACACCGGGGAGCTGTTTTTT.

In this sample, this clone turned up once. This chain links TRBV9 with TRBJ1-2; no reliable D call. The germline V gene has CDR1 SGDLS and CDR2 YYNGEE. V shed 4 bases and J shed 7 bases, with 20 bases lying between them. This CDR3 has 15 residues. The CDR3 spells CASSLDGGGRGGYTF. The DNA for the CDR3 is TGTGCCAGCAGCCTAGATGGAGGAGGCCGGGGTGGCTACACCTTC.

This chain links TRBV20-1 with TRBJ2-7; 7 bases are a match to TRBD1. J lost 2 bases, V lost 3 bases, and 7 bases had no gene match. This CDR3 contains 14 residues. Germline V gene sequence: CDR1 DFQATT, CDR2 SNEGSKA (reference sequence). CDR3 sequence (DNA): TGCAGTGCTAGTCTAGACAGGGTGGCCTACGAGCAGTACTTC. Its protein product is CSASLDRVAYEQYF.

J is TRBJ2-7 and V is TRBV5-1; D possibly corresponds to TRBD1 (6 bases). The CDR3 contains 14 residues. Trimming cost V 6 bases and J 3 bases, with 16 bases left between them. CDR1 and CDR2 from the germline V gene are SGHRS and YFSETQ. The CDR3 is CASNPDRQYYEQYF. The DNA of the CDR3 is TGCGCCAGCAACCCAGACAGGCAGTACTACGAGCAGTACTTC.

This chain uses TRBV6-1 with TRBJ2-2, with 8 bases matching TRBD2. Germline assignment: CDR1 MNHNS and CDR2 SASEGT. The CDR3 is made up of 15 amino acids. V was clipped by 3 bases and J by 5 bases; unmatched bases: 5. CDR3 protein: CASSDEGLVTGELFF. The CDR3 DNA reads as TGTGCCAGCAGTGATGAGGGACTAGTAACCGGGGAGCTGTTTTTT.

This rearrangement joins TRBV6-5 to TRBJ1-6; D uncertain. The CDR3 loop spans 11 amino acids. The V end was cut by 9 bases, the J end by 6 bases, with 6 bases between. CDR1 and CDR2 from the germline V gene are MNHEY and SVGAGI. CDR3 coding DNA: TGTGCCAGTTCATTTAATTCACCCCTCCACTTT. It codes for CASSFNSPLHF.

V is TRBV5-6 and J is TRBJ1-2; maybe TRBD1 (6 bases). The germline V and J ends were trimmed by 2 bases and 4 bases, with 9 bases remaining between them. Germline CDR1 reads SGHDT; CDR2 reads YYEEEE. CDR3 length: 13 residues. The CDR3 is CASSFTQGYGYTF. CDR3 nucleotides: TGTGCCAGCAGCTTTACACAGGGCTATGGCTACACCTTC.

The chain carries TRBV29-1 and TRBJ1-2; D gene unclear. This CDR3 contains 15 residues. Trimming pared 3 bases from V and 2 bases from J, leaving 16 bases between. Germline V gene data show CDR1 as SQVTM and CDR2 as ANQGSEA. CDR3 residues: CSVDLDPRINYGYTF. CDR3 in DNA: TGCAGCGTTGATTTGGATCCGCGGATCAACTATGGCTACACCTTC. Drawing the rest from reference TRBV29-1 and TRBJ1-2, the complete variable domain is SAVISQKPSRDICQRGTSLTIQCQVDSQVTMMFWYRQQPGQSLTLIATANQGSEATYESGFVIDKFPISRPNLTFSTLTVSNMSPEDSSIYLCSVDLDPRINYGYTFGSGTRLTVV.